This T cell receptor beta chain came from a study of T cell responses to AZD1222 COVID-19 vaccine. The CDR3 has 15 residues. Germline V gene sequence: CDR1 SNHLY, CDR2 FYNNEI. Germline trimming cut 8 bases from V and 4 bases from J; bases unmatched to any gene: 6. Method: immunoSEQ multiplex PCR; TCRdb's copy keeps in-frame clones and lacks some. This sample yields about 120,000 clones, of which 85% to 90% are seen a single time; roughly 3.8% belongs to the top ten. Doses given second, at about 4 or about 12 weeks, were pooled. Sequencing was performed on peripheral blood, taken 28 days after the second AZD1222 dose. The chain employs TRBV2 and TRBJ2-1; TRBD2 aligns across 12 bases. The clonotype comes from an adult who received the AZD1222 COVID-19 vaccine. DNA of the CDR3: TGTGCCAGCCGCGGGACTAGCGGGCCTTACAATGAGCAGTTCTTC. Encoded protein: CASRGTSGPYNEQFF.